These 5 T cell receptor beta chains originate from one sample sequenced in a study of shared clonotypes between healthy human individuals. Data came from immunoSEQ multiplex PCR; TCRdb stores just in-frame clones and leaves some out. The table shows some 650,000 clones, with around 97% occurring only once. Sequenced: naive CD4+ T cells sorted from blood. Stated subset: CD45RA+ positively selected. The origin of the receptors is a woman between 25 and 40 years old in good health.

V and J are TRBV28 and TRBJ2-3; D might be TRBD2 (6 bases). Trimming shortened V by 3 bases and J by 9 bases, and 13 bases separated the two germline ends. The CDR3 is 13 residues long. Per germline, CDR1 MDHEN and CDR2 SYDVKM. The CDR3 DNA sequence: TGTGCCAGCAGTTTCTCCCCCCTAGCGACGCAGTATTTT. Translation: CASSFSPLATQYF.

This chain's CDR3 is CASSLNPGLAGVETQYF. CDR3 DNA sequence: TGCGCCAGCAGCCTAAACCCGGGACTAGCGGGAGTAGAGACCCAGTACTTC. V gene TRBV4-1 combines with J gene TRBJ2-5; 14 bases align to TRBD2. The germline V gene encodes CDR1 MGHRA and CDR2 YSYEKL. The CDR3 runs 17 residues. V was pared by 4 bases and J by 4 bases, with 8 bases of the junction left unmatched.

This rearrangement joins TRBV5-1 to TRBJ2-7, with D tentatively TRBD1 (5 bases). Germline CDR1 reads SGHRS; CDR2 reads YFSETQ. V shed 1 base and J shed 2 bases, with 13 bases lying between them. This CDR3 is 15 amino acids long. The CDR3 DNA is TGCGCCAGCAGCTTGATAACAAGGGGTACCTACGAGCAGTACTTC. Encoded protein: CASSLITRGTYEQYF.

The chain couples TRBV5-5 to TRBJ1-4; D might be TRBD1 (5 bases). The CDR3 is 17 amino acids. Between the trimmed V and J ends, which lost 5 bases and 6 bases, there was a span of 23 bases. Germline V gene data show CDR1 as SGHKS and CDR2 as YYEKEE (reference sequence). CDR3 bases: TGTGCCAGCAGTAGTGGAGGGGCCGCTCCGGAGGATGAAAAACTGTTTTTT. Translated: CASSSGGAAPEDEKLFF.

Comment on this clone: Mismatch with germline at one junction end may stem from a read error. J is TRBJ1-4 and V is TRBV7-8, with TRBD1 matching over 8 bases. Germline values: CDR1 SGHVS, CDR2 FQNEAQ. The CDR3 is made up of 13 amino acids. The chain's CDR3 is CASSINRGTGRSF. DNA for the CDR3: TGTGCCAGCAGCATCAACAGGGGGACTGGGAGGTCTTTT.